This TCR beta chain appears in the sequencing data of a study of blood T cell repertoires in COVID-19. Across the whole study: Samples of COVID-19 (acute and convalescent) were obtained from the United States, Italy and Spain. The analysed material was cDNA or gDNA that came from T cells, B-cell-depleted T cells, or PBMCs.

This CDR3 is 12 amino acids long. V was trimmed by 4 bases and J by 5 bases, leaving 7 bases between them. In germline, CDR1 is LGHNA, CDR2 YNFKEQ. Profiled with immunoSEQ multiplex PCR; TCRdb holds only in-frame clones, not every one. The sample shows around 170,000 clones, just over 85% of them seen only once. The chain uses TRBV4-2 and TRBJ2-3; D not certain. This receptor was obtained from a man in his fifties with active or convalescent COVID-19. Sequencing input: peripheral blood. CDR3 amino acids: CASSPSVDTQYF. CDR3 sequence (DNA): TGTGCCAGCAGCCCTAGTGTAGATACGCAGTATTTT.